This T cell receptor beta chain emerged from a study of blood T cell repertoires in COVID-19. Background on the study: COVID-19 samples from acute and convalescent phases originated in the United States, Italy and Spain.

Assay used: immunoSEQ multiplex PCR; TCRdb lists only in-frame clones, some missing. This table holds 350,000 or so clones, 92% found once. The CDR3 covers 14 residues. Trimming pared 7 bases from V and 3 bases from J, leaving 16 bases between. Germline lookup yields CDR1 SNHLY and CDR2 FYNNEI. What was sequenced was PBMCs or T cells enriched from blood (not recorded which). This clonotype was sampled from a woman aged 25 to 45 who had recovered from COVID-19. The chain recombines TRBV2 with TRBJ2-7, with D possibly being TRBD2 (6 bases). CDR3 loop: CASKVGEALYEQYF. CDR3 nucleotides: TGTGCCAGCAAAGTAGGGGAGGCCCTCTACGAGCAGTACTTC.